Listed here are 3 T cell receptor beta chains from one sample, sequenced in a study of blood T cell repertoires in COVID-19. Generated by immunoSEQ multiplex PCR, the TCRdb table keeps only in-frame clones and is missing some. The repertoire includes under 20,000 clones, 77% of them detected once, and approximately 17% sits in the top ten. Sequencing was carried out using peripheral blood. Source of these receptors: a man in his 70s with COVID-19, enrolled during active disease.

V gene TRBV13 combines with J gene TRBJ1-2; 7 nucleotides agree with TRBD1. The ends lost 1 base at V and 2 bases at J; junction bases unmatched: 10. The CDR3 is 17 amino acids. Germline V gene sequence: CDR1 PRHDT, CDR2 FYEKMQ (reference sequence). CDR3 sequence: CASSLEGAGTANYGYTF. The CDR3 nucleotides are TGTGCCAGCAGCTTAGAGGGGGCGGGGACAGCGAACTATGGCTACACCTTC.

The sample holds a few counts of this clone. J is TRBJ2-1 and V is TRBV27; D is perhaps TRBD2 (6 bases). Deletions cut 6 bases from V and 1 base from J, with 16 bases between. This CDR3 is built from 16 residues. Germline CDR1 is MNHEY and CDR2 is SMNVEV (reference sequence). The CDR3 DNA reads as TGTGCCAGCAGCCCCGGGACTGTATGGTCCTACAATGAGCAGTTCTTC. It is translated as CASSPGTVWSYNEQFF.

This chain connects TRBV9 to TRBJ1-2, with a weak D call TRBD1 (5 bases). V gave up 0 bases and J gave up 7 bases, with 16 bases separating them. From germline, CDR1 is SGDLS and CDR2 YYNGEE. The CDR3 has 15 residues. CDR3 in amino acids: CASSVDLTGDFGYTF. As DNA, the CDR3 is TGTGCCAGCAGCGTAGATCTCACGGGGGATTTTGGCTACACCTTC.